One TCR beta chain is described in this entry. Its antigen is currently unknown. TCRdb keeps only in-frame clones here, not all; method: immunoSEQ multiplex PCR. The data show over 110,000 clones, with 80% to 90% seen just once and about 1.5% held by the top ten. The CDR3 length is 15 residues. Trimming took off 4 bases at V and 11 bases at J, with 24 bases between the two ends. CDR1 GTSNPN and CDR2 SVGIG come from the germline V gene (reference sequence). These data are taken from a study of T cell responses to AZD1222 COVID-19 vaccine. About the research overall: Researchers grouped second doses given at about 4 or about 12 weeks into one pool.

General study points: In a largely white British group with more females than males, clonal diversity was possibly underestimated. Seropositive at baseline were only a handful of AZD1222 recipients. Spike-wide vaccine-associated CD4 TCRs dominated at 160-218 and 743-854.

This chain links TRBV30 with TRBJ1-3, with D possibly being TRBD1 (6 bases). The source is an adult in good health. Sequencing used peripheral blood, obtained on day 0 of AZD1222 vaccination. The CDR3 spells CAWIPADRSGGPIYF. The CDR3 nucleotides read TGTGCCTGGATCCCTGCAGACAGGTCGGGGGGACCCATATATTTT. Full variable domain (rest looked up from reference TRBV30 and TRBJ1-3): SQTIHQWPATLVQPVGSPLSLECTVEGTSNPNLYWYRQAAGRGLQLLFYSVGIGQISSEVPQNLSASRPQDRQFILSSKKLLLSDSGFYLCAWIPADRSGGPIYFGEGSWLTVV.